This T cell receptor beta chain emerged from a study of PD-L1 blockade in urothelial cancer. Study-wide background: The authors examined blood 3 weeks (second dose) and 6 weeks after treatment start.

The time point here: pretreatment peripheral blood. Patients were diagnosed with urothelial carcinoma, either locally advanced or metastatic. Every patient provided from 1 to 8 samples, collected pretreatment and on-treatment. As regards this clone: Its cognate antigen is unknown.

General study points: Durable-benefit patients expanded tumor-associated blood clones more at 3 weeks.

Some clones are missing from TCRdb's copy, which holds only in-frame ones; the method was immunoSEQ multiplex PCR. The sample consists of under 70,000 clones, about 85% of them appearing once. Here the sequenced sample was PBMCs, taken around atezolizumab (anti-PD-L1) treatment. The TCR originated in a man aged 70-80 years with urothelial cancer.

This CDR3 reads CASSRRWGDSSSYEQYF. The DNA for the CDR3 is TGTGCCAGCAGCCGGCGCTGGGGGGACTCTAGCTCCTACGAGCAGTACTTC. This chain uses TRBV11-2 with TRBJ2-7, with D tentatively TRBD2 (6 bases). V was trimmed by 5 bases and J by 0 bases, leaving 20 bases between them. The CDR3 consists of 17 residues. Germline CDR1 SGHAT, CDR2 FQNNGV. Using reference TRBV11-2 and TRBJ2-7 for the parts outside the CDR3, the full variable domain is EAGVAQSPRYKIIEKRQSVAFWCNPISGHATLYWYQQILGQGPKLLIQFQNNGVVDDSQLPKDRFSAERLKGVDSTLKIQPAKLEDSAVYLCASSRRWGDSSSYEQYFGPGTRLTVT.